The 14 T cell receptor beta chains below all came from one sample that was sequenced in a study of T-cell memory formation after mild COVID-19. TCRdb analysed the 5' RACE reads with MiXCR anew, one entry per CDR3 protein. Counted here are 200,000 to 250,000 distinct CDR3 sequences, roughly 15% occurring once; the ten biggest clones make up approximately 3.5%. Sequences were obtained from PBMCs or a T cell subset sorted from them (not recorded which). These receptors originate from a man younger than 35 who had mild COVID-19 (a few samples of this study predate the infection). Cell type and time point are not known.

The chain employs TRBV5-1 and TRBJ2-3; 8 positions match TRBD1. The CDR3 spans 16 residues. The ends lost 5 bases at V and 6 bases at J; junction bases unmatched: 14. Germline V gene sequence: CDR1 SGHRS, CDR2 YFSETQ. CDR3 protein: CASRGVRTGPLDTQYF. CDR3 nucleotides: TGCGCCAGCAGGGGAGTCCGGACAGGGCCATTGGATACGCAGTATTTT.

J is TRBJ2-6 and V is TRBV5-1; D is ambiguous. Germline CDR1 reads SGHRS; CDR2 reads YFSETQ. The length of the CDR3 is 15 residues. Trimming took off 4 bases at V and 2 bases at J, with 10 bases between the two ends. This CDR3 reads CASSESRTGANVLTF. The DNA of the CDR3 is TGCGCCAGCAGCGAATCACGGACTGGGGCCAACGTCCTGACTTTC.

This clonotype was counted a few times. The V call is TRBV7-8, the J call TRBJ1-4; no definite D call. Germline V CDR1 and CDR2: SGHVS, FQNEAQ. Trimming shortened V by 3 bases and J by 8 bases, and 7 bases separated the two germline ends. CDR3 size: 12 residues. The CDR3 DNA sequence: TGTGCCAGCAGCTTCCGGGAAGAAAAACTGTTTTTT. It codes for CASSFREEKLFF.

The V call is TRBV9, the J call TRBJ1-4, with a tentative D call TRBD1 (5 bases). In germline, CDR1 is SGDLS, CDR2 YYNGEE. Trimming left V 6 bases short and J 2 bases short, with 14 bases between. This CDR3 region has 15 residues. The CDR3 region has the DNA TGTGCCAGCAACGTCGCGGGGCAGACTAATGAAAAACTGTTTTTT. Encoded protein: CASNVAGQTNEKLFF.

The rearrangement joins TRBV11-2 to TRBJ2-5; the D gene could be TRBD1 or TRBD2 (5 bases each). This CDR3 is built from 16 residues. Germline CDR1 reads SGHAT; CDR2 reads FQNNGV. Trimming pared 3 bases from V and 6 bases from J, leaving 20 bases between. CDR3 sequence (DNA): TGTGCCAGCAGCTTCGAGAGGGCCCCCAAGGGGAAGACCCAGTACTTC. Translation gives CASSFERAPKGKTQYF.

This clonotype has only a few counts. V usage is TRBV5-1 and J usage is TRBJ1-4; a weak D match, TRBD1 (5 bases). V lost 3 bases and J lost 6, with 12 bases in between. Germline V gene data show CDR1 as SGHRS and CDR2 as YFSETQ. This CDR3 region has 14 residues. As DNA, the CDR3 is TGCGCCAGCAGCTCTAGGGGTTTCGATGAAAAACTGTTTTTT. This sequence encodes CASSSRGFDEKLFF.

The chain links TRBV6-6 to TRBJ2-7; perhaps TRBD2 as D (5 bases). V was cut by 5 bases and J by 1 base, with 21 bases left in between. CDR1 and CDR2 from the germline V gene are MNHNY and SVGAGI (reference sequence). The CDR3 sequence is 17 residues long. CDR3 in DNA: TGTGCCAGCAGTAGTCACGCCGGACTTACCTCTTCCTACGAGCAGTACTTC. Residues: CASSSHAGLTSSYEQYF.

This clonotype was detected many times. The chain links TRBV12-3 or TRBV12-4 to TRBJ2-2; D is unresolved. The CDR3 spans 14 residues. Trimming removed 6 bases from V and 1 base from J, with 9 bases in between. Written as DNA, the CDR3 is TGTGCCAGCAGACGATTTAGGAACACCGGGGAGCTGTTTTTT. Translated, it gives CASRRFRNTGELFF.

This clonotype turned up a few times. This rearrangement joins TRBV7-6 to TRBJ1-5, with D unclear. V lost 5 bases to trimming and J lost 5 bases, with 10 bases between them. The germline V gene has CDR1 SGHVS and CDR2 FNYEAQ. The CDR3 extends over 13 amino acids. The CDR3 region is CASSPLGDQPQHF. CDR3 nucleotides: TGTGCCAGCAGCCCCCTTGGGGATCAGCCCCAGCATTTT.

This sequence joins TRBV10-3 and TRBJ2-2; possibly TRBD2 for D (6 bases). The V gene lost 7 bases and the J gene lost 1 base, with 13 bases spanning the gap. This CDR3 spans 15 amino acids. From germline, CDR1 is ENHRY and CDR2 SYGVKD. The CDR3 loop is CAIKMGTVNTGELFF. The CDR3 bases are TGTGCCATCAAGATGGGGACTGTGAACACCGGGGAGCTGTTTTTT.

The chain employs TRBV7-2 and TRBJ2-2, with 7 nucleotides matching TRBD2. Trimming removed 3 bases from V and 5 bases from J; junction bases left unmatched: 3. Per germline, CDR1 SGHTA and CDR2 FQGNSA. CDR3 length: 14 residues. DNA of the CDR3: TGTGCCAGCAGCTTTCGAGCGGGGACCGGGGAGCTGTTTTTT. As protein: CASSFRAGTGELFF. The whole variable domain, filled in from reference TRBV7-2 and TRBJ2-2, reads GAGVSQSPSNKVTEKGKDVELRCDPISGHTALYWYRQSLGQGLEFLIYFQGNSAPDKSGLPSDRFSAERTGGSVSTLTIQRTQQEDSAVYLCASSFRAGTGELFFGEGSRLTVL.

V is TRBV24-1 and J is TRBJ1-1, with no clear D. V lost 4 bases and J 5 bases, leaving 7 bases between the germline ends. There are 12 residues in the CDR3. CDR1 is KGHDR and CDR2 is SFDVKD in the germline V gene. CDR3 sequence reads: CATSDPDTEAFF. The CDR3 coding sequence is TGTGCCACCAGTGACCCAGATACTGAAGCTTTCTTT.

In its sample, this clonotype was seen a few times. The chain uses TRBV12-3 or TRBV12-4 and TRBJ2-7; TRBD1 matches 7 bases. V lost 6 bases and J lost 1; bases outside the gene matches: 9. The CDR3 consists of 15 residues. CDR3 amino acids: CASRNSGTESYEQYF. Written as DNA, the CDR3 is TGTGCCAGCAGGAATTCCGGGACAGAGTCCTACGAGCAGTACTTC.

This clonotype was counted a few times. V usage is TRBV7-9 and J usage is TRBJ2-1, with D hard to call. Looked up from germline, CDR1 is SEHNR and CDR2 is FQNEAQ (reference sequence). V shed 5 bases and J shed 13 bases, with 9 bases lying between them. The CDR3 is 10 residues long. CDR3 residues: CASSKGRQFF. The CDR3 region has the DNA TGTGCCAGCAGCAAGGGCCGTCAGTTCTTC.